These 14 T cell receptor beta chains originate from one sample sequenced in a study of post-analysis software for immune sequencing data. General study points: Elevated frequency relative to controls characterized 4 or 5 TRBV segments in patients, TRBV5-6, TRBV5-1 and TRBV20-1 among them.

Unique-molecular-identifier-tagged TCR beta cDNA libraries were used. Using its own MiXCR run on the PCR reads, TCRdb lists one record per CDR3 protein. This sample yields about 770,000 distinct CDR3 sequences, of which around 46% are seen a single time; just under 5% belongs to the top ten. These receptors have no identified antigens. The sequenced sample was blood. Receptor source: a girl aged 5-17 years with multiple sclerosis.

The V gene is TRBV29-1, the J gene TRBJ2-7, with 9 positions matching TRBD2. CDR1 and CDR2 (germline): SQVTM, ANQGSEA. The CDR3 runs to 13 residues. The J segment lost 1 base and the V segment lost 4 bases, leaving 2 bases of the junction unmatched. The CDR3 region is CSVVTSGSYEQYF. The CDR3 DNA reads as TGCAGCGTTGTGACTAGCGGATCCTACGAGCAGTACTTC.

The V call is TRBV5-1, the J call TRBJ2-5, with 11 bases aligning to TRBD2. Unmatched junction bases numbered 6, after V lost 1 base and J lost 4 bases. Germline CDR1 reads SGHRS; CDR2 reads YFSETQ. This CDR3 region has 16 residues. The CDR3 sequence: CASSLQLAGEGETQYF. The CDR3 nucleotides read TGCGCCAGCAGCTTGCAACTAGCGGGAGAGGGAGAGACCCAGTACTTC.

Of note for this clonotype: Mismatch with germline at one junction end may stem from a read error. V is TRBV15 and J is TRBJ2-3, with D perhaps being TRBD1 or TRBD2 (5 bases each). The CDR3 length is 18 residues. The germline V gene has CDR1 LNHNV and CDR2 YYDKDF (reference sequence). The CDR3 bases are TGTGCCACCAGTAGAGATAATGGGGGACCCCTGAGCACAGATACGCAGTATTTT. Its protein is CATSRDNGGPLSTDTQYF.

The J gene is TRBJ1-5, the V gene TRBV9; D is perhaps TRBD1 (5 bases). Trimming pared 3 bases from V and 4 bases from J, leaving 11 bases between. The CDR3 is 14 amino acids. Germline CDR1 is SGDLS and CDR2 is YYNGEE. The CDR3 sequence: CASSAGPLNQPQHF. CDR3 in DNA: TGTGCCAGCAGCGCAGGGCCCTTAAATCAGCCCCAGCATTTT.

The gene calls are TRBV20-1 and TRBJ2-7; no clear D. The CDR3 runs to 14 residues. The germline V gene encodes CDR1 DFQATT and CDR2 SNEGSKA (reference sequence). The CDR3 sequence: CSALITTFTYEQYF. In nucleotides, the CDR3 is TGCAGCGCTCTAATAACGACCTTCACCTACGAGCAGTACTTC.

The chain couples TRBV24-1 to TRBJ2-1, with TRBD1 matching 8 bases. Germline V gene lookup returns CDR1 KGHDR and CDR2 SFDVKD. The CDR3 consists of 15 residues. Trimming removed 3 bases from V and 6 bases from J; junction bases left unmatched: 6. Written as DNA, the CDR3 is TGTGCCACCAGTGATCACATGGGACAGGTCAATGAGCAGTTCTTC. Translated: CATSDHMGQVNEQFF.

This CDR3 reads CASSSGDRGREQYF. CDR3 DNA: TGTGCCAGCAGTTCCGGGGACAGGGGGCGCGAGCAGTACTTC. The chain is built from TRBV27 and TRBJ2-5; 12 bases line up with TRBD1. The J call may be in error: the DNA end matches TRBJ2-7 better. CDR1 and CDR2 from the germline V gene are MNHEY and SMNVEV (reference sequence). CDR3 length equals 14 residues.

Only a few counts were recorded for this clonotype. J is TRBJ2-5 and V is TRBV6-5; possible D gene TRBD1, 6 bases. The CDR3 is made up of 16 amino acids. Trimming removed 4 bases at V and 4 bases at J, with 19 bases between. The germline gives CDR1 MNHEY, CDR2 SVGAGI. The CDR3 DNA is TGTGCCAGCAGTTCAGGTGACAGGACTTGGGGAGAGACCCAGTACTTC. It codes for CASSSGDRTWGETQYF.

This clonotype appeared a few times. The CDR3 reads CASRPTTYPYEQYF. The DNA for the CDR3 is TGTGCCAGCAGGCCGACGACCTACCCCTACGAGCAGTACTTC. The V gene is TRBV27, the J gene TRBJ2-7; D remains unclear. CDR3 length: 14 residues. The germline V and J ends were trimmed by 6 bases and 2 bases, with 14 bases remaining between them. CDR1 is MNHEY and CDR2 is SMNVEV in the germline V gene (reference sequence).

The DNA for the CDR3 is TGTGCCAGCAGTTTACGGCGGGAGCGGGGAGATACGCAGTATTTT. It yields the protein CASSLRRERGDTQYF. The chain uses TRBV28 and TRBJ2-3; 7 nucleotides line up with TRBD2. Trimming took 2 bases from V and 5 from J; bases not matched to a gene: 7. The CDR3 extends over 15 amino acids. The V gene's germline CDR1 is MDHEN and CDR2 SYDVKM.

A few counts support this clonotype. The chain uses TRBV3-1 and TRBJ1-1; D unresolved. The length of the CDR3 is 13 residues. Deletions cut 8 bases from V and 1 base from J, with 11 bases between. Germline V gene data show CDR1 as LGHDT and CDR2 as YNNKEL (reference sequence). The CDR3 loop is CASSGIGNTEAFF. The CDR3 DNA sequence: TGTGCCAGCTCGGGAATAGGGAACACTGAAGCTTTCTTT.

The chain uses TRBV11-2 and TRBJ2-5, with D perhaps given as TRBD1 or TRBD2 (5 bases each). The closer fit of TRBJ2-7 to the DNA end suggests the J call may be wrong. The germline CDR1 and CDR2 sequences are SGHAT and FQNNGV. The CDR3 consists of 14 residues. The CDR3 sequence is CASTRDPRAYEQYF. The CDR3, as DNA: TGTGCCAGCACGAGGGACCCCAGAGCCTACGAGCAGTACTTC.

This clonotype was observed a few times. One base away lies a much larger clone, so this may be a sequencing read error. The chain combines TRBV6-1 with TRBJ2-5; 7 bases fit TRBD2. The V gene's germline CDR1 is MNHNS and CDR2 SASEGT. This CDR3 contains 14 residues. The V and J ends lost 6 bases and 11 bases, in that order; junction bases with no gene match: 15. CDR3 in DNA: TGTGCCAGCAGCGGGAGGCTAGCGGACAATGAGCAGTACTTC. Amino acid sequence: CASSGRLADNEQYF.

This chain uses TRBV24-1 with TRBJ2-1; 8 nucleotides align to TRBD2. CDR3 length: 16 residues. Trimming at V came to 4 bases and at J to 2 bases, leaving 6 bases not matched to a gene. Germline CDR1 KGHDR, CDR2 SFDVKD. The CDR3 DNA reads TGTGCCACCAGTGACCCCGGACTAGCAGCCTACAATGAGCAGTTCTTC. Its protein product is CATSDPGLAAYNEQFF.